This TCR beta chain was observed in a study of human T cells and chemical hapten exposure. For the study at large: Small pooled library volume differences chiefly drove per-sample TCR yield variation.

Whole-study findings and limits: Expanded TCRs made up significantly more big CDR3 similarity clusters than controls did.

Comment on this clonotype: The antigen is undetermined.

Trimming removed 3 bases at V and 11 bases at J, with 13 bases between. Per the germline V gene, CDR1 is SGHAT and CDR2 is FQNNGV. The CDR3 has 12 amino acids. Time point meaning: pre-sensitization, week 0. Indicated treatment: therapeutic diphenylcyclopropenone sensitization with weekly scalp DPC. Unfractionated whole blood was the source from which total RNA was extracted. Each CDR3 protein gets one entry after TCRdb re-called the RACE reads with MiXCR. The sample includes more than 300,000 distinct CDR3 sequences, 5.1% of them seen just once. The chain links TRBV11-2 to TRBJ1-1, with D possibly matching TRBD1 (5 bases). The TCR comes from a woman between 50 and 59 years old with alopecia areata. Some clones in this sample may be carry-over from other donors' samples. The sample in question was whole blood, obtained in connection with sensitization to the hapten diphenylcyclopropenone (DPC). The CDR3 DNA reads as TGTGCCAGCAGCTTTGTGAGGGGCAGGGCTTTCTTT. The encoded protein is CASSFVRGRAFF. Together with reference TRBV11-2 and TRBJ1-1, the CDR3 gives the full variable domain: EAGVAQSPRYKIIEKRQSVAFWCNPISGHATLYWYQQILGQGPKLLIQFQNNGVVDDSQLPKDRFSAERLKGVDSTLKIQPAKLEDSAVYLCASSFVRGRAFFGQGTRLTVV.